These 7 T cell receptor beta chains were all obtained from the same sample, sequenced in a study of shared clonotypes between healthy human individuals. TCRdb's table, derived via immunoSEQ multiplex PCR, lists solely in-frame clones and lacks some. The repertoire holds about 2,500,000 clones, with around 90% as singletons. Sequencing input: naive CD4+ T cells sorted from blood. As to subset: CD45RA+ positively selected. The source is a man younger than 30 in good health.

The V and J genes are TRBV5-6 and TRBJ2-2; 8 bases line up with TRBD1. After removal of 2 bases from V and 6 bases from J, the junction contained 6 bases not matched to a gene. The CDR3 runs 15 residues. Germline V gene data show CDR1 as SGHDT and CDR2 as YYEEEE. The CDR3 loop reads CASSFWWTGSGELFF. Written as DNA, the CDR3 is TGTGCCAGCAGCTTCTGGTGGACAGGGTCCGGGGAGCTGTTTTTT.

In regard to this clone: This sequence may be a read error, since a much larger clone differs from it by one base. The same CDR3 also results from other DNA sequences found in this sample. The V and J genes are TRBV30 and TRBJ1-1, with D perhaps matching TRBD1 (6 bases). Germline V CDR1 and CDR2: GTSNPN, SVGIG (reference sequence). Trimming stripped 0 bases from V and 1 base from J, with 6 bases between. The CDR3 is 13 amino acids. CDR3 sequence (DNA): TGTGCCTGGAGTGTAGGGGGGAACACTGAAGCTTTCTTT. This translates into CAWSVGGNTEAFF.

V and J are TRBV6-1 and TRBJ1-2; D gene unclear. Germline CDR1 MNHNS, CDR2 SASEGT. The CDR3 runs to 14 residues. V lost 1 base and J lost 4, with 10 bases in between. The CDR3 here is CASSEVAGPYGYTF. In DNA form, the CDR3 reads TGTGCCAGCAGTGAAGTGGCAGGCCCCTATGGCTACACCTTC.

As DNA, the CDR3 is TGTGCCATCAGACTAGGGGAGGGGGACATTCAGTACTTC. It is translated as CAIRLGEGDIQYF. This chain links TRBV10-3 with TRBJ2-4, with a possible D match to TRBD2 (7 bases). Per the germline V gene, CDR1 is ENHRY and CDR2 is SYGVKD. Deletions cut 6 bases from V and 8 bases from J, with 14 bases between. The CDR3 totals 13 residues.

The chain employs TRBV10-1 and TRBJ2-3; 8 bases align to TRBD1. Germline V gives CDR1 WNHNN, CDR2 SYGVQD (reference sequence). There are 15 residues in the CDR3. After removal of 5 bases from V and 3 bases from J, the junction contained 7 bases not matched to a gene. The CDR3 sequence: CASSLGTGGTDTQYF. CDR3 sequence (DNA): TGCGCCAGCAGTCTCGGGACAGGTGGAACAGATACGCAGTATTTT.

CDR3 loop: CASSGKPGQSGNTIYF. CDR3 DNA sequence: TGTGCCAGCAGTGGGAAACCGGGACAGTCTGGAAACACCATATATTTT. The chain has TRBV2 and TRBJ1-3; 7 positions agree with TRBD1. The germline V gene encodes CDR1 SNHLY and CDR2 FYNNEI. The CDR3 spans 16 residues. V dropped 4 bases and J dropped 1; count of bases not matched to a gene: 7. Looking up the rest from reference TRBV2 and TRBJ1-3 gives the full variable domain: EPEVTQTPSHQVTQMGQEVILRCVPISNHLYFYWYRQILGQKVEFLVSFYNNEISEKSEIFDDQFSVERPDGSNFTLKIRSTKLEDSAMYFCASSGKPGQSGNTIYFGEGSWLTVV.

The chain is built from TRBV5-1 and TRBJ2-3; tentative D call: TRBD2 (5 bases). The CDR3 is 17 residues long. Trimming took 0 bases from V and 1 from J, leaving 15 bases between them. Germline V gives CDR1 SGHRS, CDR2 YFSETQ. The CDR3: CASSLEPPGSGTDTQYF. CDR3 sequence (DNA): TGCGCCAGCAGCTTGGAACCCCCGGGAAGCGGCACAGATACGCAGTATTTT. The entire variable domain, with the rest obtained from reference TRBV5-1 and TRBJ2-3, is as follows: KAGVTQTPRYLIKTRGQQVTLSCSPISGHRSVSWYQQTPGQGLQFLFEYFSETQRNKGNFPGRFSGRQFSNSRSEMNVSTLELGDSALYLCASSLEPPGSGTDTQYFGPGTRLTVL.